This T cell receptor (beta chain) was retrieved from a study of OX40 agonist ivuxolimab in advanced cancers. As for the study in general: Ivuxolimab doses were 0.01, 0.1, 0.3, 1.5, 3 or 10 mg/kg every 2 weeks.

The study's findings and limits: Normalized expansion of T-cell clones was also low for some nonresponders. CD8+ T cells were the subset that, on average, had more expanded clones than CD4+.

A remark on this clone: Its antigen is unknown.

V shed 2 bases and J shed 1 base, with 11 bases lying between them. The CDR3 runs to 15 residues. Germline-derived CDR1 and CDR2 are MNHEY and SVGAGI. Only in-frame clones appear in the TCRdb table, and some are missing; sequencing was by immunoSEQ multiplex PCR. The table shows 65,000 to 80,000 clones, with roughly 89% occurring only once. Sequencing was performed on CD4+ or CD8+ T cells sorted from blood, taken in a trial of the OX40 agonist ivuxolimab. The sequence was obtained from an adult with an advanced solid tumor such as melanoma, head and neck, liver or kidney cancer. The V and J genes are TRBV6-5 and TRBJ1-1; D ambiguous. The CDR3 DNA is TGTGCCAGCAGTTACCACGGACCAAGGAACACTGAAGCTTTCTTT. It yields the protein CASSYHGPRNTEAFF.